This T cell receptor beta chain emerged from a study of T cell clonotyping in hematopoietic cell transplantation. General study points: Cells were unsorted, so CD4 and CD8 contributions were not separated. Few recipient clonotypes overlapped donors; over 95% were de novo at given depth. Recipient TCR diversity dropped after transplant; expanded clonotypes rose from day 30 to 180. Graft donor and pretransplant recipient Inverse Simpson Index values predicted broader posttransplant TCR diversity.

TCRdb keeps only in-frame clones here, not all; method: immunoSEQ multiplex PCR. The sample has over 15,000 clones, 85% to 95% seen once; the top ten hold about 5.4%. The CDR3 is made up of 13 amino acids. The germline V gene has CDR1 SGHVS and CDR2 FQNEAQ. The V end lost 1 base, the J end lost 7 bases, and 8 bases lay between the germline ends. Worth noting for this clone: Its antigen is currently unknown.

The J gene is TRBJ1-5, the V gene TRBV7-8, with unresolved D. The specimen was peripheral blood mononuclear cells. This clonotype was obtained from a man in his forties in good health. Some clones in this sample may be carry-over from other donors' samples. DNA for the CDR3: TGTGCCAGCAGCTTAGAATTCCGGCAGCCCCAGCATTTT. Protein sequence: CASSLEFRQPQHF.